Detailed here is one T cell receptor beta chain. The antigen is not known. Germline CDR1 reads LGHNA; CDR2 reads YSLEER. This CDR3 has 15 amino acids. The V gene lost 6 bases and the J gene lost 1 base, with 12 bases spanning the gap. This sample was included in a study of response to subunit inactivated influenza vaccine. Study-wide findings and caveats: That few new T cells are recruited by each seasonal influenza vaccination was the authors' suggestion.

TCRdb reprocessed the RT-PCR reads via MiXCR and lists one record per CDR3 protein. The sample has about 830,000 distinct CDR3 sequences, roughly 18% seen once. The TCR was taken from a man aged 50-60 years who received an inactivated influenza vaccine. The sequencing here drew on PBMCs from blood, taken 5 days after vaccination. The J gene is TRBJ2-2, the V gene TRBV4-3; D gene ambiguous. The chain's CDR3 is CASRLSGGNTGELFF. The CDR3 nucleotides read TGCGCCAGCAGGCTGAGTGGCGGGAACACCGGGGAGCTGTTTTTT.